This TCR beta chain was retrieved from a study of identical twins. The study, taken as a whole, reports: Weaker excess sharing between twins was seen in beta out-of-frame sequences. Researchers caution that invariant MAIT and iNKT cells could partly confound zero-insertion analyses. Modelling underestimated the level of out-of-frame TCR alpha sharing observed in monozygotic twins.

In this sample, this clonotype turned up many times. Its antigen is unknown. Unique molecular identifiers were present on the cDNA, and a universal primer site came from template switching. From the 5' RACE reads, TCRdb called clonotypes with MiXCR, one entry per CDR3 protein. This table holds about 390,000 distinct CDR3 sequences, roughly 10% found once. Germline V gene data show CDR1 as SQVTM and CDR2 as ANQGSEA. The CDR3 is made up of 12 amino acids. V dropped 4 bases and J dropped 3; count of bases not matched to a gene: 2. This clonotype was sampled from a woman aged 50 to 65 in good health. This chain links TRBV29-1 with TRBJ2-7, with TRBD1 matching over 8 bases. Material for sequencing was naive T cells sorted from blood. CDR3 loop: CSVGTGIYEQYF. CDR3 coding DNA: TGCAGCGTTGGGACAGGGATCTACGAGCAGTACTTC.